The TCR beta chain described here comes from a study of T cell repertoires in cytomegalovirus infection. Study-level background: The study used recently identified HLA-C-restricted and well-studied HLA-B-restricted CMV epitopes.

Germline V gene sequence: CDR1 SNHLY, CDR2 FYNNEI. The V and J ends lost 8 bases and 8 bases, in that order; junction bases with no gene match: 9. This CDR3 is 13 amino acids long. This clonotype was seen repeatedly, ten times or more. Its antigen is not identified. TCRdb itself ran the reads through MiXCR, one entry per CDR3 protein. The sample holds around 360,000 distinct CDR3 sequences, about a third seen once. The chain carries TRBV2 and TRBJ2-1, with 7 bases aligning to TRBD2. Sequences were derived from cultured PBMCs, sampled from culture after CMV antigen stimulation. The TCR originated in a human donor in good health (CMV status not recorded). Some clones in this sample may be carry-over from other donors' samples. The chain's CDR3 is CASDVLGGYEQFF. Here the CDR3 DNA reads TGTGCCAGCGATGTTTTGGGGGGGTATGAGCAGTTCTTC.